This record looks at one TCR beta chain sequence and its context. Its target antigen remains unknown. No much larger clone is present one base from it, and per-base qualities are unavailable. These data are taken from a study of CD8+CD57+ T cells in acquired aplastic anemia (dated by TCRdb to about 2018). For context, the study as a whole: DNA extracted from sorted CD4+ and CD8+ cells had a mean of approximately 3.5 ug, with a range of about 0.18 to 27.4 ug.

In this study, sorted CD4+ and CD8+ T cells from the blood of healthy subjects and of severe aplastic anemia patients had their TCR repertoires deep-sequenced. Ficoll-Paque density gradient centrifugation was used to isolate peripheral blood mononuclear cells. Before DNA extraction, CD4+ and CD8+ T cells were sorted with FACS or magnetic beads. Study-wide conclusions, independent of this receptor: Around 27 CD8+ CDR3 sequences were shared between patients and controls but appeared highly expressed in patients and within their immunodominant clones. Patients and healthy controls showed no significant difference in CD8+ Simpson's diversity (P=0.060).

Genomic DNA served as template for TCR beta VDJ combination and CDR3 sequence profiling. An Illumina HiSeq 2000 was used for TCR repertoire sequencing. The published analysis was carried out like this. TRBV/TRBJ rearrangement plots, CDR3 size and DJ length profiles, and Simpson's diversity index were used to assess repertoires. Whichever DNA sequence was most abundant in the deep sequencing data was defined as the immunodominant clone. CDR3 amino acid sequences were checked for sharing across subjects and were also compared against the VDJdb database and published repertoires. TCRdb cleaned the public reads at Q25 with fastp, built clones with MiXCR and kept in-frame beta chains. Here each entry gathers all rows of one CDR3 protein and keeps the most common genes and DNA. It is TCRdb's table, rather than the study itself, that gives the V and J calls and clone size. The sample table contains roughly 180,000 distinct CDR3 sequences; only one count was recorded for about 64% of them. The ten largest account for 35% to 55% of the sample.

The CDR3 covers 13 residues, taking in both the cysteine and the phenylalanine. The kept DNA is CDR3 alone, 39 bases in frame from the first base. The germline V gene supplies CDR1 SGHTA and CDR2 FQGNSA. Trimming leaves V shorter by 1 base and J shorter by 10 bases, with the junction holding 4 bases beyond the gene matches. The clonotype originates from a human donor with severe aplastic anemia or a healthy control (not recorded which). The sequenced sample was sorted CD4+, CD8+, or CD8+CD57+ T cells (not recorded which) from PBMCs. The chain uses TRBV7-2 and TRBJ2-1, and TRBD1 matches 7 of the central bases. The CDR3 protein: CASSLGQGSEQFF. The sequence in DNA is TGTGCCAGCAGCTTAGGACAGGGTTCCGAGCAGTTCTTC.